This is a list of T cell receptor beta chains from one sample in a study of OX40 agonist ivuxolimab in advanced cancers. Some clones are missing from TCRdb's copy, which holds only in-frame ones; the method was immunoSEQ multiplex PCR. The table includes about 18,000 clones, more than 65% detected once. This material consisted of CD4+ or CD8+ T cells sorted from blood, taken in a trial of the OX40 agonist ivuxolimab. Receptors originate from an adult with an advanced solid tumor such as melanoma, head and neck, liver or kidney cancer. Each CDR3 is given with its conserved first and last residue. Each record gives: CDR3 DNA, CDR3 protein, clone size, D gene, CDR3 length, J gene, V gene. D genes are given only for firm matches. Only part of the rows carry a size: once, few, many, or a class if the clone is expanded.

TGTGCCAGTGGAGGGTGGAGCGGGGGACCGTATGAGCAGTTCTTC CASGGWSGGPYEQFF . TRBD2 15 TRBJ2-1 TRBV9
TGTGCCAGCAGTCTCGGGACAGGCTCCTACGAGCAGTACTTC CASSLGTGSYEQYF medium-sized TRBD1 14 TRBJ2-7 TRBV27
TGTGCCAGCAGTTTAGCAGGGATTGATTTCTTT CASSLAGIDFF . . 11 TRBJ1-1 TRBV6-5
TGTGCCAGCAGCCTCACAGGGGGTAGCTCCTACGAGCAGTACTTC CASSLTGGSSYEQYF . TRBD1 15 TRBJ2-7 TRBV6-5
TGTGCCAGCAGCCCGGAGTCGACAGATTACGAGCAGTACTTC CASSPESTDYEQYF . . 14 TRBJ2-7 TRBV5-4
TGTGCCAGCAGCCCGGGACAGGGCTACGAGCAGTACTTC CASSPGQGYEQYF . TRBD1 13 TRBJ2-7 TRBV9
TGTGCCAGCAGACCTGGGACAGGGAGGTACGAGCAGTACTTC CASRPGTGRYEQYF . TRBD1 14 TRBJ2-7 TRBV2
TGTGCCAGCAGCCTCGGGACTAGCGGGTACTCCTACAATGAGCAGTTCTTC CASSLGTSGYSYNEQFF . TRBD2 17 TRBJ2-1 TRBV7-6
TGTGCCAGCAGCTTACCAGCGGGGAGCTCCTACAATGAGCAGTTCTTC CASSLPAGSSYNEQFF . TRBD2 16 TRBJ2-1 TRBV7-9
TGTGCCAGCAGTGAACTGCGGACAAATCCGAATCAGCCCCAGCATTTT CASSELRTNPNQPQHF . . 16 TRBJ1-5 TRBV6-1
TGTGCCAGTAGTAGTGAGGGATGGTCTACTGAAGCTTTCTTT CASSSEGWSTEAFF medium-sized . 14 TRBJ1-1 TRBV19
TGTGCCAGCAGTTTAGGGGCGAGTGACAGCGAGCAGTACTTC CASSLGASDSEQYF . . 14 TRBJ2-7 TRBV2
TGTGCCAGAAGCCTTCCCGGAGGTCATGGCTACACCTTC CARSLPGGHGYTF . . 13 TRBJ1-2 TRBV7-4
TGTGCCAGCAGTCGACAGGACAATGAGCAGTTCTTC CASSRQDNEQFF . . 12 TRBJ2-1 TRBV28
TGCAGCGTTGGGACAGGGCAAGAGCAGTACTTC CSVGTGQEQYF medium-sized TRBD1 11 TRBJ2-7 TRBV29-1
TGTGCCAGCAGCTTGGAACGGGAGGACCCCTACAATGAGCAGTTCTTC CASSLEREDPYNEQFF few TRBD2 16 TRBJ2-1 TRBV5-4
TGTGCCAGTAGTATAGGGACAGGAGCCTACGAGCAGTACTTC CASSIGTGAYEQYF once TRBD1 14 TRBJ2-7 TRBV19